The 24 T cell receptor beta chains reported below all come from one sample, sequenced in a study of metastatic and nonmetastatic thyroid tumors. TCRdb ran MiXCR on the PCR reads. The sample lists about 38,000 clones; 25% to 30% were seen once. Before thyroid surgery, none of the patients had received any treatment. The sample was blood. Receptor source: a male donor with papillary thyroid cancer or a benign thyroid nodule (not recorded which). Some clones in this sample may be carry-over from other donors' samples.

V gene TRBV20-1 combines with J gene TRBJ2-7, with D perhaps assigned TRBD1 or TRBD2 (5 bases each). The germline CDR1 and CDR2 sequences are DFQATT and SNEGSKA (reference sequence). The V gene lost 3 bases and the J gene lost 3 bases, with 12 bases spanning the gap. The CDR3 consists of 13 residues. The CDR3 region is CSASAGRGYEQYF. The CDR3 coding sequence is TGCAGTGCTAGCGCAGGGAGAGGCTACGAGCAGTACTTC.

This clone came up a few times. This chain links TRBV20-1 with TRBJ2-1; no clear D. CDR3 length: 13 amino acids. Germline V gene lookup returns CDR1 DFQATT and CDR2 SNEGSKA (reference sequence). Between the trimmed V and J ends, which lost 4 bases and 4 bases, there was a span of 11 bases. The CDR3 sequence: CSAMREPYNEQFF. Here the CDR3 DNA reads TGCAGTGCTATGCGCGAACCTTACAATGAGCAGTTCTTC.

The chain is built from TRBV6-2 or TRBV6-3 and TRBJ1-2; no clear D gene. The CDR3 runs to 14 residues. V shed 5 bases and J shed 7 bases, with 17 bases lying between them. Germline V gene sequence: CDR1 MNHEY, CDR2 SVGEGT. The CDR3 reads CASSPPGESGGYTF. The DNA for the CDR3 is TGTGCCAGCAGTCCGCCTGGGGAAAGTGGTGGCTACACCTTC.

The chain recombines TRBV7-2 with TRBJ2-3; maybe TRBD2 (5 bases). With 5 bases removed from V and 0 bases from J, the gap between germline ends came to 9 bases. CDR1 is SGHTA and CDR2 is FQGNSA in the germline V gene. The CDR3 is 14 amino acids. In nucleotides, the CDR3 is TGTGCCAGCAGCACCCGGGAAAGCACAGATACGCAGTATTTT. It codes for CASSTRESTDTQYF.

This clone was detected only a few times. The chain uses TRBV6-4 and TRBJ2-2; D is perhaps TRBD1 (5 bases). V was shortened by 4 bases and J by 7 bases, with 13 bases between the two germline ends. This CDR3 spans 14 amino acids. Germline assignment: CDR1 MRHNA and CDR2 SNTAGT. The CDR3 bases are TGTGCCAGCAGTGCGTCGGTAGGGGTCGGGGAGCTGTTTTTT. This translates into CASSASVGVGELFF.

This chain links TRBV20-1 with TRBJ1-2, with unresolved D. This CDR3 has 12 amino acids. CDR1 is DFQATT, CDR2 SNEGSKA, per germline (reference sequence). V was cut by 7 bases and J by 5 bases, with 14 bases left in between. This CDR3 is CSVLDGDYGYTF. CDR3 sequence (DNA): TGCAGTGTCCTGGACGGTGATTATGGCTACACCTTC.

This clone was seen ten or more times. The sample holds other DNA sequences that translate to the same CDR3. The CDR3 region is CSVGSGGLGEQFF. CDR3 DNA: TGCAGCGTTGGGTCGGGTGGGCTAGGGGAGCAGTTCTTC. The chain recombines TRBV29-1 with TRBJ2-1, with no clear D. CDR1 SQVTM and CDR2 ANQGSEA come from the germline V gene. The CDR3 has 13 residues. The germline V and J ends were trimmed by 4 bases and 10 bases, with 17 bases remaining between them.

This rearrangement joins TRBV28 to TRBJ1-2, with a possible D match to TRBD1 (5 bases). The V gene's germline CDR1 is MDHEN and CDR2 SYDVKM. The CDR3 has 13 residues. V shed 4 bases and J shed 5 bases, with 11 bases lying between them. The CDR3 reads CASSSIRQYGYTF. The CDR3 DNA sequence: TGTGCCAGCAGTTCCATAAGACAGTATGGCTACACCTTC.

This clone showed up many times. The chain carries TRBV3-1 and TRBJ2-7; the D is unclear. CDR3 length equals 16 residues. Per the germline V gene, CDR1 is LGHDT and CDR2 is YNNKEL (reference sequence). The ends were cut back, 0 bases at V and 0 bases at J, with 12 bases in the middle. The CDR3 DNA reads TGTGCCAGCAGCCAAGATGTCGCATTAAGCTCCTACGAGCAGTACTTC. It translates to CASSQDVALSSYEQYF.

This clone is labeled as medium-sized. The V and J genes are TRBV6-5 and TRBJ2-3, with a weak D call TRBD1 (6 bases). The CDR3 runs to 16 residues. V was pared by 0 bases and J by 4 bases, with 14 bases between. Per the germline V gene, CDR1 is MNHEY and CDR2 is SVGAGI. CDR3 region: CASSYSPGDGADTQYF. CDR3 bases: TGTGCCAGCAGTTACTCGCCAGGGGACGGCGCAGATACGCAGTATTTT.

This clone was picked up a small number of times. CDR3 in DNA: TGTGCCAGCAACGTCGGACAGTTCGCGAACTATGGCTACACCTTC. As protein: CASNVGQFANYGYTF. This chain uses TRBV5-6 with TRBJ1-2, with TRBD1 as a possible D gene (6 bases). This CDR3 contains 15 residues. With 6 bases removed from V and 2 bases from J, the gap between germline ends came to 17 bases. CDR1 and CDR2 from the germline V gene are SGHDT and YYEEEE.

This clone was seen many times. The rearrangement links TRBV5-8 to TRBJ1-2, with 7 bases identical to TRBD1. The germline V gene has CDR1 SGHTS and CDR2 YDEGEE. J gave up 4 bases and V 1 base, and 4 bases lay outside the gene matches. The CDR3 totals 14 residues. CDR3 nucleotides: TGTGCCAGCAGCTTGACAGGGGAGGGCTATGGCTACACCTTC. Amino acids: CASSLTGEGYGYTF.

This clone was picked up many times. The CDR3 bases are TGTGCCAGCAGCTTAGTGGGGACGGATGAAAAACTGTTTTTT. It yields the protein CASSLVGTDEKLFF. The chain employs TRBV7-9 and TRBJ1-4; D may be TRBD1 (5 bases). The V and J ends lost 1 base and 6 bases respectively, with 9 bases between them. Germline lookup yields CDR1 SEHNR and CDR2 FQNEAQ (reference sequence). CDR3 length: 14 residues.

The gene calls are TRBV28 and TRBJ2-3; D is perhaps TRBD2 (6 bases). The CDR3 is 16 residues long. The germline CDR1 and CDR2 sequences are MDHEN and SYDVKM. Trimming pared 7 bases from V and 4 bases from J, leaving 21 bases between. Written as DNA, the CDR3 is TGTGCCAGCAAACGTAGCGGAACCTTGGGGCCAGATACGCAGTATTTT. It translates to CASKRSGTLGPDTQYF.

The chain couples TRBV5-5 to TRBJ1-4; D remains unclear. V dropped 2 bases and J dropped 4 bases, with 9 bases sitting between them. The CDR3 runs 14 residues. Germline assignment: CDR1 SGHKS and CDR2 YYEKEE (reference sequence). The CDR3 loop is CASSFPTRNEKLFF. CDR3 coding DNA: TGTGCCAGCAGCTTCCCTACACGTAATGAAAAACTGTTTTTT. Based on the CDR3 plus reference TRBV5-5 and TRBJ1-4, the full variable domain is DAGVTQSPTHLIKTRGQQVTLRCSPISGHKSVSWYQQVLGQGPQFIFQYYEKEERGRGNFPDRFSARQFPNYSSELNVNALLLGDSALYLCASSFPTRNEKLFFGSGTQLSVL.

By sample share, this clone is medium-sized. V usage is TRBV20-1 and J usage is TRBJ2-1; 10 bases align to TRBD2. Germline CDR1 and CDR2: DFQATT and SNEGSKA (reference sequence). This CDR3 is built from 16 residues. The trim removed 2 bases at V and 8 bases at J, leaving 12 bases unmatched. The CDR3, as DNA: TGCAGTGCTAGACTAGCGGGAGCTAAATTGTTTCATGAGCAGTTCTTC. Protein sequence: CSARLAGAKLFHEQFF.

This clone showed up just a few times. The V gene is TRBV6-4, the J gene TRBJ2-2; TRBD2 aligns across 9 bases. The CDR3 covers 16 residues. The germline V gene encodes CDR1 MRHNA and CDR2 SNTAGT. V lost 0 bases, J lost 3 bases, and 2 bases stayed unmatched. DNA of the CDR3: TGTGCCAGCAGTGACTCTGGGACTAGCTACACCGGGGAGCTGTTTTTT. This gives the protein CASSDSGTSYTGELFF.

This clone has a handful of counts. The chain uses TRBV11-3 and TRBJ2-2; no clear D gene. This CDR3 has 14 residues. V was pared by 1 base and J by 4 bases, with 7 bases between. Germline V gene sequence: CDR1 SGHNT, CDR2 YENEEA. CDR3 coding DNA: TGTGCCAGCAGCTTAGCGGGTGGCACCGGGGAGCTGTTTTTT. Translating it yields CASSLAGGTGELFF.

The chain recombines TRBV27 with TRBJ1-6; 9 bases line up with TRBD1. V lost 4 bases, J lost 7 bases, and 5 bases stayed unmatched. This CDR3 contains 15 residues. Germline V CDR1 and CDR2: MNHEY, SMNVEV (reference sequence). The CDR3 loop is CASSWTGVGNSPLHF. CDR3 sequence (DNA): TGTGCCAGCAGTTGGACAGGGGTAGGGAATTCACCCCTCCACTTT.

To note about this clone: The junction differs from germline at one of its ends, possibly a read error. J is TRBJ2-1 and V is TRBV11-2; D gene unclear. This CDR3 is 13 amino acids long. The V gene's germline CDR1 is SGHAT and CDR2 FQNNGV. CDR3 amino acids: CASSLVDLNEQFF. The CDR3 DNA reads TGTGCCAGCAGCTTAGTGGACCTAAATGAGCAGTTTTTC.

This clone was detected only a few times. The rearrangement uses TRBV20-1 and TRBJ2-3; unclear D gene. In germline, CDR1 is DFQATT, CDR2 SNEGSKA (reference sequence). V gave up 3 bases and J gave up 2 bases, with 6 bases separating them. This CDR3 spans 12 amino acids. CDR3 residues: CSASLDTDTQYF. CDR3 bases: TGCAGTGCTAGCTTAGACACAGATACGCAGTATTTT.

The rearrangement uses TRBV20-1 and TRBJ2-1, with D possibly matching TRBD2 (5 bases). Germline CDR1 and CDR2: DFQATT and SNEGSKA (reference sequence). The CDR3 consists of 14 residues. V lost 0 bases to trimming and J lost 6 bases, with 12 bases between them. The CDR3 DNA follows: TGCAGTGCTAGAGATTTCGTACTAGTCAATGAGCAGTTCTTC. Translated, it gives CSARDFVLVNEQFF.

This chain uses TRBV11-1 with TRBJ1-1, with D tentatively TRBD1 (6 bases). The V gene lost 5 bases and the J gene lost 0 bases, with 16 bases spanning the gap. The length of the CDR3 is 16 residues. CDR1 is SGHAT, CDR2 FQDESV, per germline (reference sequence). DNA for the CDR3: TGTGCCAGCAGCCTCGGACAGATGGGAATGAACACTGAAGCTTTCTTT. It yields the protein CASSLGQMGMNTEAFF.

This clone came up a few times. The CDR3 does not close with the conserved phenylalanine or tryptophan, likely indicating a read error. The chain couples TRBV25-1 to TRBJ2-2; D possibly uses TRBD1 or TRBD2 (5 bases each). CDR3 size: 11 residues. CDR1 is MGHDK and CDR2 is SYGVNS in the germline V gene. The CDR3 is CAWSGTGELFS. For the CDR3, the DNA is TGTGCCTGGTCCGGGACCGGTGAGCTGTTTTCT.